Listed below are T cell receptor beta chains from one sample, sequenced in a study of yellow fever vaccine responses in identical twins. Each CDR3 protein gets one entry after TCRdb re-called the RT-PCR reads with MiXCR. The sample contains about 11,000 distinct CDR3 sequences, 77% of which appear only once. The specimen comprised T cells from blood (PBMCs), unsorted or a sorted subset (not recorded which), sampled before or after yellow fever vaccination (not recorded which). The receptors stem from a woman aged 18 to 35 who received the yellow fever vaccine. The CDR3 runs from the conserved cysteine through the conserved F or W. Clone size is stated in some rows and not others, as once, few, many or a class when expanded.

clone_size: NA
v_call: TRBV2
j_call: TRBJ2-6
cdr3_aa: CASSETGGSGANVLTF

clone_size: NA
v_call: TRBV4-1
j_call: TRBJ2-7
cdr3_aa: CASSQGDMQSEQYF

clone_size: NA
v_call: TRBV4-1
j_call: TRBJ1-1
cdr3_aa: CASRYEDTEAFF

clone_size: NA
v_call: TRBV12-3/TRBV12-4
j_call: TRBJ2-7
cdr3_aa: CASRGGALEQYF

clone_size: NA
v_call: TRBV2
j_call: TRBJ2-3
cdr3_aa: CASKSLAGSTDTQYF

clone_size: NA
v_call: TRBV23-1
j_call: TRBJ1-2
cdr3_aa: CASSQSWLFSGYTF

clone_size: NA
v_call: TRBV7-9
j_call: TRBJ2-3
cdr3_aa: CASGSLTGGADTQYF

clone_size: NA
v_call: TRBV9
j_call: TRBJ1-4
cdr3_aa: CASSVLQSGEKLFF

clone_size: NA
v_call: TRBV20-1
j_call: TRBJ2-7
cdr3_aa: CSARALDRSYEQYF

clone_size: NA
v_call: TRBV10-1
j_call: TRBJ2-3
cdr3_aa: CASSESLLAGDTQYF

clone_size: NA
v_call: TRBV2
j_call: TRBJ2-5
cdr3_aa: CASSEVTGGDQETQYF

clone_size: NA
v_call: TRBV28
j_call: TRBJ2-3
cdr3_aa: CASTQTGGSNTQYF

clone_size: NA
v_call: TRBV2
j_call: TRBJ1-2
cdr3_aa: CASSDPDNYGYTF

clone_size: NA
v_call: TRBV9
j_call: TRBJ2-1
cdr3_aa: CASSVDNNEQFF

clone_size: NA
v_call: TRBV7-9
j_call: TRBJ2-7
cdr3_aa: CASSQGTYEQYF

clone_size: few
v_call: TRBV29-1
j_call: TRBJ1-2
cdr3_aa: CSVTGTANSANGYTF

clone_size: NA
v_call: TRBV18
j_call: TRBJ2-1
cdr3_aa: CATSTSGRDEFNEQFF

clone_size: NA
v_call: TRBV6-2/TRBV6-3
j_call: TRBJ1-1
cdr3_aa: CASSYGTGRTEAFF